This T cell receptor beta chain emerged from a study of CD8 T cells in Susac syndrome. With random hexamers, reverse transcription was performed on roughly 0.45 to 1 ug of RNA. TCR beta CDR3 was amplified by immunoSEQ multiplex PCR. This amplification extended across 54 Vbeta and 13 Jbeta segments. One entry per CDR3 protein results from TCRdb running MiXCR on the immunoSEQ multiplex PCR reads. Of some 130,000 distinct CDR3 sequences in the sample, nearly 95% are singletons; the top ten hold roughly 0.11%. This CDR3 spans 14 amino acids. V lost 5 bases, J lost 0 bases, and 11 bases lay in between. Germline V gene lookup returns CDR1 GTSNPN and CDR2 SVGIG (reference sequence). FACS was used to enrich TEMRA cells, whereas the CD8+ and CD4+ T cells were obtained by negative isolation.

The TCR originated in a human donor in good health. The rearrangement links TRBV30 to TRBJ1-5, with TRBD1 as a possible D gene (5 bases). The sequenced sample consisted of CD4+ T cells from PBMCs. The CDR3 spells CAWQTGTSNQPQHF. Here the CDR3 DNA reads TGTGCCTGGCAAACCGGGACTAGCAATCAGCCCCAGCATTTT.